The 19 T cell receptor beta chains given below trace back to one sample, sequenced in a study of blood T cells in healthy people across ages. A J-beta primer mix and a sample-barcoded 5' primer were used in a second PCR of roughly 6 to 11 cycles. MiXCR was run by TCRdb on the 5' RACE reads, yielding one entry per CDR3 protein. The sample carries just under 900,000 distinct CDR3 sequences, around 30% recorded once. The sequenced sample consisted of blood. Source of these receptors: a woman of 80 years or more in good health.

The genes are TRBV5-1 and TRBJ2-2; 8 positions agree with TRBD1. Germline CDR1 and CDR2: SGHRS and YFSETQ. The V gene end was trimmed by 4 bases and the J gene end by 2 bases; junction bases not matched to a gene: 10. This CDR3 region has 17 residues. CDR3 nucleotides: TGCGCCAGCAGCCCACTGACAGGGGCGGTCAACACCGGGGAGCTGTTTTTT. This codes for CASSPLTGAVNTGELFF. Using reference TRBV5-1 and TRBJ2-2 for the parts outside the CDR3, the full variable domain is KAGVTQTPRYLIKTRGQQVTLSCSPISGHRSVSWYQQTPGQGLQFLFEYFSETQRNKGNFPGRFSGRQFSNSRSEMNVSTLELGDSALYLCASSPLTGAVNTGELFFGEGSRLTVL.

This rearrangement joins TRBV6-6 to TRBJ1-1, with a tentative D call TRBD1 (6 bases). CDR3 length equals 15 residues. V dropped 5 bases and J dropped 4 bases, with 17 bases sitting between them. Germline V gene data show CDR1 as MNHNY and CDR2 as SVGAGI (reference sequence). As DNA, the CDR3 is TGTGCCAGCAGTCCGGCCGGGAGGGGGGCCACTGAAGCTTTCTTT. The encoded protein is CASSPAGRGATEAFF.

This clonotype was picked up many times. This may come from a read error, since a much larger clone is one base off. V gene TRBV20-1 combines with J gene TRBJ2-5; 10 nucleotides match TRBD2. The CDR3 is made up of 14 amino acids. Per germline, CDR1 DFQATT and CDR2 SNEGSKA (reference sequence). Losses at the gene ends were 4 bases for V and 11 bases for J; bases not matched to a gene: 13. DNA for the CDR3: TGCAGTGCTATCCTAAGCGGGGGGGCCAGAGAGCAGTACTTC. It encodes CSAILSGGAREQYF.

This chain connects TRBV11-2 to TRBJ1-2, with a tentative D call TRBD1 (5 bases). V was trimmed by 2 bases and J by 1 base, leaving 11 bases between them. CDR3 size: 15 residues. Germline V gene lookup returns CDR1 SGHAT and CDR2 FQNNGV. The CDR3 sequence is CASSLWGQGNYGYTF. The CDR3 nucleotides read TGTGCCAGCAGCTTATGGGGCCAGGGTAACTATGGCTACACCTTC.

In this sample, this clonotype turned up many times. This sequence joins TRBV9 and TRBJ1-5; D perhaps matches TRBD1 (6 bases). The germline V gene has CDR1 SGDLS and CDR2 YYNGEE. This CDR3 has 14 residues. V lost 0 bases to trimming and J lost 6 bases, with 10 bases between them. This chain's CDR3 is CASSVGGGGQPQHF. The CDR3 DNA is TGTGCCAGCAGCGTAGGAGGGGGTGGTCAGCCCCAGCATTTT. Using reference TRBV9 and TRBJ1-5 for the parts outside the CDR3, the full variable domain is DSGVTQTPKHLITATGQRVTLRCSPRSGDLSVYWYQQSLDQGLQFLIQYYNGEERAKGNILERFSAQQFPDLHSELNLSSLELGDSALYFCASSVGGGGQPQHFGDGTRLSIL.

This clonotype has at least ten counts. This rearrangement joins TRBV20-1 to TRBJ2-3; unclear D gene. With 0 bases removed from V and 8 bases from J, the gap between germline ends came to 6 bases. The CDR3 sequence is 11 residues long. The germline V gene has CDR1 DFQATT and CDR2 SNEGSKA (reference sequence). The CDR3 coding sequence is TGCAGTGCTAGAGAAGATGCTACGCAGTATTTT. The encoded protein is CSAREDATQYF.

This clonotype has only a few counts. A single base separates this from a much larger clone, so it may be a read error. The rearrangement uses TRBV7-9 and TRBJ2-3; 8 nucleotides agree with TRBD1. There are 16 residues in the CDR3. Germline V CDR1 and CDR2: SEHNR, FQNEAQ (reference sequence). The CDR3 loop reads CASSTRQGLPTDTQDF. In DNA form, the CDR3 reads TGTGCCAGCAGCACGAGACAGGGGTTGCCCACAGATACGCAGGATTTT. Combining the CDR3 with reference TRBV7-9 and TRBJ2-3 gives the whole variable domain DTGVSQNPRHKITKRGQNVTFRCDPISEHNRLYWYRQTLGQGPEFLTYFQNEAQLEKSRLLSDRFSAERPKGSFSTLEIQRTEQGDSAMYLCASSTRQGLPTDTQDFGPGTRLTVL.

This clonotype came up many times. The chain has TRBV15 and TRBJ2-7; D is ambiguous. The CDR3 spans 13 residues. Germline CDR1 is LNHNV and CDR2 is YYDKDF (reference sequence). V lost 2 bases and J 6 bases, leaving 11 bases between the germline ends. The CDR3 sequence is CATSRRVGIEQYF. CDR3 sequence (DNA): TGTGCCACCAGCAGAAGGGTAGGGATCGAGCAGTACTTC.

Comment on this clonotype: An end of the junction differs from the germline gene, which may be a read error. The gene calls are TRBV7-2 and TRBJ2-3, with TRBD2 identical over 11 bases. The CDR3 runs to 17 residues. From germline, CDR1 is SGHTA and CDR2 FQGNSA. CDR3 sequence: CAGSLETSGVHTDTQYF. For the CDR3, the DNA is TGCGCCGGCAGCTTAGAGACTAGCGGGGTACACACAGATACGCAGTATTTT.

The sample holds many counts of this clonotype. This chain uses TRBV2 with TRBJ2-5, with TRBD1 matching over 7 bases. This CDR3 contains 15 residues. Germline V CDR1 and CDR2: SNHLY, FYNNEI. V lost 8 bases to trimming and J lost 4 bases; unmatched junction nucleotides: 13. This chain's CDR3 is CASGGQGVSGETQYF. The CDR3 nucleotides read TGTGCCAGCGGAGGTCAGGGGGTGTCGGGAGAGACCCAGTACTTC.

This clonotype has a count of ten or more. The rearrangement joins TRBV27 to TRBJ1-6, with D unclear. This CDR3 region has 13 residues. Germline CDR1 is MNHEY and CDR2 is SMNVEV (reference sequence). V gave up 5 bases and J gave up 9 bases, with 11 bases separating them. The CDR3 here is CASSAQAGSPLHF. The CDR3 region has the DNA TGTGCCAGCAGTGCGCAGGCGGGTTCACCCCTCCACTTT.

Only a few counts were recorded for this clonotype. CDR3 DNA sequence: TGTGCCAGCAGTGCCCGGACTAGCGGGGGGTCCTACGAGCAGTACTTC. Amino acids: CASSARTSGGSYEQYF. The chain has TRBV12-3 or TRBV12-4 and TRBJ2-7; 14 nucleotides line up with TRBD2. With V trimmed by 5 bases and J by 1 base, 4 bases remained unmatched. This CDR3 spans 16 amino acids.

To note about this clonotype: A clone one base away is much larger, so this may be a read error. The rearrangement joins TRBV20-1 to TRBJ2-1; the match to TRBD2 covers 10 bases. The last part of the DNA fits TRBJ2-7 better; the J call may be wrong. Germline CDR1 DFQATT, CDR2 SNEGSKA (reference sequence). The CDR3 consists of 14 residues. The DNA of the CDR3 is TGCAGTATGATAGCGGGGGGCTCCTACAATGAGCAGTACTTC. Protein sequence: CSMIAGGSYNEQYF.

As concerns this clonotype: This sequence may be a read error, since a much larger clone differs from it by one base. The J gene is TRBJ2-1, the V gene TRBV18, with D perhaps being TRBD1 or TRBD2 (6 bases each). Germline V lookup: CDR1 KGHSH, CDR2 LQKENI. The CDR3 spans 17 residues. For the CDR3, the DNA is TGTGCCGGCTCACCACTCCGACAGGCGGGGACTTACAATGAGCAGTTCTTC. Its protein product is CAGSPLRQAGTYNEQFF.

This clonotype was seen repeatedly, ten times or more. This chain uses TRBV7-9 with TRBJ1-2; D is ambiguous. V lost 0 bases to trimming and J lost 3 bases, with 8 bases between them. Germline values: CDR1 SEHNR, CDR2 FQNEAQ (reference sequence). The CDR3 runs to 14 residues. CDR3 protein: CASSLAAEDYGYTF. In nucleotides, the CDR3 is TGTGCCAGCAGCTTAGCGGCTGAAGACTATGGCTACACCTTC.

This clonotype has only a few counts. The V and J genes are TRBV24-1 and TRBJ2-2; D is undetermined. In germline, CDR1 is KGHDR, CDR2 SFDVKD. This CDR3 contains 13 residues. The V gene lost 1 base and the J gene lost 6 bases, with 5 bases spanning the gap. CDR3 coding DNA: TGTGCCACCAGTGATTTCAAGTCCGGGGAGCTGTTTTTT. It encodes CATSDFKSGELFF.

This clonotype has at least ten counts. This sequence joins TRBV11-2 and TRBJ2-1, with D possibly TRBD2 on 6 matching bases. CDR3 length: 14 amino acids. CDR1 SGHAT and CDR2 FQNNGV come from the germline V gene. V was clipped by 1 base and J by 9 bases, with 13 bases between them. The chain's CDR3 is CASSLAGRLGEQFF. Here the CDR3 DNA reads TGTGCCAGCAGCTTAGCGGGGAGGTTGGGTGAGCAGTTCTTC.

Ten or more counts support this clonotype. The CDR3, as DNA: TGCAGTGCTAGAGATCTGCGTCAGCCCCAGCATTTT. This translates into CSARDLRQPQHF. This chain connects TRBV20-1 to TRBJ1-5; D gene ambiguous. The CDR3 runs to 12 residues. The V and J ends lost 0 bases and 6 bases respectively, with 6 bases between them. Germline V gene sequence: CDR1 DFQATT, CDR2 SNEGSKA (reference sequence).

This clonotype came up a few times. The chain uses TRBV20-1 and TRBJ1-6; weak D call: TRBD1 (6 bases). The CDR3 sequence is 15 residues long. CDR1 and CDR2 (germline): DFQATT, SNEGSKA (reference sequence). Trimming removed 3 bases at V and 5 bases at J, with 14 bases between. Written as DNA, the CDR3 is TGCAGTGCTAGCCAACCAACAGGGAATAATTCACCCCTCCACTTT. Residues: CSASQPTGNNSPLHF.